This TCR beta chain stems from a study of cytomegalovirus exposure and HLA in healthy donors (TCRdb year 2017). Notes on the research overall: According to a later analysis, one platform produced both the 110 or so validation repertoires and the roughly 660 repertoires of the first cohort. The study aimed to test whether cataloging public T cell receptors could reveal signatures of past pathogen exposure. Along with the approximately 700-subject first cohort, a separate validation cohort of over a hundred different subjects was used. To predict cytomegalovirus infection status, the study brought together high-throughput TCR immunosequencing, statistical association of individual TCRs with disease status, and machine learning. The full study reports these points: The classifier was reported to diagnose cytomegalovirus status with high specificity and sensitivity in both the original and validation cohorts. All 110 or so repertoires were used to score co-occurrence in the validation cohort in a later analysis, because that analysis had no HLA typing for the cohort. In vitro tests confirmed that a few of the cytomegalovirus-associated TCR beta chains recognize cytomegalovirus antigens. Most TCR sequences were observed very rarely across donors, whereas some public TCRs were present in many individuals. In a later analysis, TCRs clustered in the first cohort were found to also tend to co-occur in the 130 or so validation repertoires, with 94% of cluster scores above 0. According to the authors, the approach could potentially be generalized to other disease states and immunological phenotypes. In the study, 150 to 200 TCR beta chains were listed as associated with cytomegalovirus.

The library was built by means of the immunoSEQ multiplex PCR assay. The authors processed their data as follows. To diagnose cytomegalovirus status from the catalog of TCR beta chain sequences, a statistical classification framework was built. The source is immuneACCESS, and TCRdb retained only in-frame sequences with V and J called. Part of the clones is not carried over; for the studies checked, unresolved V genes explain less than half of this, and the remainder is unexplained. V, J and clone size reflect that table, while D and trimming were determined from the DNA. Counted in this sample were roughly 200,000 clones; roughly 77% of them appeared once. 0.95% to 1.5% of the sample is held by the ten biggest clonotypes. Regarding this clone: The antigen it binds to is not known. Base quality data are lacking; no much larger clone is found one base away.

The donors were included in the validation cohort of 90 to 150 subjects, a group kept apart from the roughly 700-subject first cohort. V loses 5 bases of germline sequence and J loses 1 base, and the interval between the two ends is 16 bases. The CDR1 and CDR2 encoded by the germline V gene are SGHRS and YFSETQ. The CDR3 numbers 15 residues from cysteine through phenylalanine. Here the CDR3 DNA is all that survives: 45 bases in frame from base 1. The receptor chain draws on TRBV5-1 and TRBJ2-7; perhaps TRBD1 is the D gene, with 6 bases matching. The TCR sequence derives from a woman aged 30 to 39 in good health and CMV-seronegative. The material sequenced was PBMCs. The nucleotides read TGCGCCAGCAGTATACGCCAGACAGGATCCTACGAGCAGTACTTC. Its coded protein is CASSIRQTGSYEQYF.